Following are 29 T cell receptor beta chains from one sample sequenced in a study of T cells of healthy individuals. TCRdb reprocessed the 5' RACE reads with MiXCR, giving one entry per CDR3 protein. This sample has fewer than 75,000 distinct CDR3 sequences; roughly 17% occur once, and the top ten carry about 4.4%. Source of these receptors: a human donor in good health.

This clonotype was seen at least ten times. The chain combines TRBV6-4 with TRBJ2-1; no clear D. Looked up from germline, CDR1 is MRHNA and CDR2 is SNTAGT. The length of the CDR3 is 13 residues. Trimming pared 4 bases from V and 2 bases from J, leaving 6 bases between. The CDR3 sequence: CASSAGPYNEQFF. In DNA form, the CDR3 reads TGTGCCAGCAGTGCGGGCCCCTACAATGAGCAGTTCTTC.

This clonotype was seen many times. This chain links TRBV9 with TRBJ2-7, with a possible D match to TRBD1 (5 bases). Per the germline V gene, CDR1 is SGDLS and CDR2 is YYNGEE. CDR3 length equals 15 residues. V lost 5 bases and J lost 0, with 15 bases in between. The DNA of the CDR3 is TGTGCCAGCAGTGCCCAGGGTATTGGCTCCTACGAGCAGTACTTC. Its translation: CASSAQGIGSYEQYF.

This clonotype has ten or more counts. The chain carries TRBV30 and TRBJ2-7; perhaps TRBD1 as D (6 bases). The CDR3 has 12 residues. V was cut by 2 bases and J by 5 bases, with 10 bases left in between. Per the germline V gene, CDR1 is GTSNPN and CDR2 is SVGIG (reference sequence). In DNA, the CDR3 is TGTGCCTGGAGTTCAGGGGAGCACGAGCAGTACTTC. As protein: CAWSSGEHEQYF.

J is TRBJ2-3 and V is TRBV6-5; tentative D call: TRBD2 (6 bases). The CDR3 runs to 15 residues. The germline CDR1 and CDR2 sequences are MNHEY and SVGAGI. Between the trimmed V and J ends, which lost 5 bases and 4 bases, there was a span of 16 bases. The CDR3 bases are TGTGCCAGCAGTCTAAGCGGGCTGGGGTCAGATACGCAGTATTTT. Its protein is CASSLSGLGSDTQYF.

This clonotype was observed a few times. The chain has TRBV2 and TRBJ2-3, with D uncertain. CDR1 and CDR2 (germline): SNHLY, FYNNEI. V was shortened by 3 bases and J by 2 bases, with 3 bases between the two germline ends. The CDR3 is made up of 12 amino acids. CDR3 residues: CASSELTDTQYF. As DNA, the CDR3 is TGTGCCAGCAGTGAGCTCACAGATACGCAGTATTTT.

This clonotype came up many times. The V gene is TRBV20-1, the J gene TRBJ1-5; D gene unclear. The CDR3 loop spans 15 amino acids. Trimming cost V 3 bases and J 0 bases, with 12 bases left between them. CDR1 is DFQATT, CDR2 SNEGSKA, per germline (reference sequence). The CDR3 DNA reads as TGCAGTGCTAGTAACGGGCGGTCTAGCAATCAGCCCCAGCATTTT. Translation gives CSASNGRSSNQPQHF.

There are many counts of this clonotype. The chain employs TRBV12-3 or TRBV12-4 and TRBJ2-1; 10 nucleotides match TRBD2. Trimming at V came to 7 bases and at J to 6 bases, leaving 6 bases not matched to a gene. This CDR3 contains 14 residues. In DNA form, the CDR3 reads TGTGCCAGCACAAGGACTAGCGGAGCCAATGAGCAGTTCTTC. Its protein product is CASTRTSGANEQFF.

This clonotype showed up many times. The chain couples TRBV9 to TRBJ1-1; D uncertain. The CDR3 contains 13 residues. V shed 0 bases and J shed 3 bases, with 6 bases lying between them. The germline V gene has CDR1 SGDLS and CDR2 YYNGEE. The CDR3 DNA reads as TGTGCCAGCAGCGTAGTAGGTCACACTGAAGCTTTCTTT. Amino acids: CASSVVGHTEAFF.

The CDR3, as DNA: TGTGCCAGCAGCTCAATGGGACAGTCCCAAGAGACCCAGTACTTC. Protein sequence: CASSSMGQSQETQYF. This chain joins TRBV7-2 and TRBJ2-5; 7 nucleotides align to TRBD1. The CDR3 consists of 15 residues. V gave up 4 bases and J gave up 1 base; unmatched junction bases: 6. Germline V gene lookup returns CDR1 SGHTA and CDR2 FQGNSA.

The sample holds many counts of this clonotype. J is TRBJ2-1 and V is TRBV7-2, with TRBD1 identical over 9 bases. V was pared by 5 bases and J by 5 bases, with 4 bases of the junction left unmatched. The CDR3 sequence is 14 residues long. CDR1 is SGHTA, CDR2 FQGNSA, per germline. Written as DNA, the CDR3 is TGTGCCAGCAGCACTAGACAGGGGGACAATGAGCAGTTCTTC. Protein sequence: CASSTRQGDNEQFF. The whole variable domain, remainder taken from reference TRBV7-2 and TRBJ2-1, is GAGVSQSPSNKVTEKGKDVELRCDPISGHTALYWYRQSLGQGLEFLIYFQGNSAPDKSGLPSDRFSAERTGGSVSTLTIQRTQQEDSAVYLCASSTRQGDNEQFFGPGTRLTVL.

This clonotype has just a few counts. This rearrangement joins TRBV20-1 to TRBJ2-1; TRBD2 is a possible D gene (6 bases). Trimming took 0 bases from V and 2 from J, leaving 20 bases between them. The CDR3 loop spans 18 amino acids. CDR1 is DFQATT and CDR2 is SNEGSKA in the germline V gene (reference sequence). Written as DNA, the CDR3 is TGCAGTGCTAGAGATCGTCGGTCGGCGGGATATACCTACAATGAGCAGTTCTTC. Amino acids: CSARDRRSAGYTYNEQFF.

This clonotype was detected many times. V and J are TRBV20-1 and TRBJ2-3; D not resolved. The CDR3 sequence is 14 residues long. Germline CDR1 reads DFQATT; CDR2 reads SNEGSKA (reference sequence). V gave up 3 bases and J gave up 0 bases, with 10 bases separating them. Here the CDR3 DNA reads TGCAGTGCTAGGACCGGGTATAGCACAGATACGCAGTATTTT. Its translation is CSARTGYSTDTQYF.

The chain combines TRBV19 with TRBJ2-2, with 7 bases aligning to TRBD1. V lost 5 bases and J lost 6; bases outside the gene matches: 15. The germline V gene has CDR1 LNHDA and CDR2 SQIVND (reference sequence). CDR3 length: 17 amino acids. CDR3 coding DNA: TGTGCCAGTAGTTCCCCCCCCGGACAGGAGGTATCCGGGGAGCTGTTTTTT. Translation: CASSSPPGQEVSGELFF.

This clonotype appeared many times. This sequence joins TRBV29-1 and TRBJ2-7; 11 bases agree with TRBD2. This CDR3 has 15 residues. Per germline, CDR1 SQVTM and CDR2 ANQGSEA. With V trimmed by 5 bases and J by 4 bases, 10 bases remained unmatched. CDR3 in amino acids: CSVSGDSGRGYEQYF. As DNA, the CDR3 is TGCAGCGTTTCTGGAGATAGCGGGAGGGGGTACGAGCAGTACTTC.

The chain employs TRBV4-3 and TRBJ2-1, with D maybe TRBD1 (5 bases). The CDR3 runs 17 residues. Germline assignment: CDR1 LGHNA and CDR2 YSLEER. The germline V and J ends were trimmed by 0 bases and 2 bases, with 14 bases remaining between them. CDR3 DNA: TGCGCCAGCAGCCAAGATATCAGGCAGGGAACCTACAATGAGCAGTTCTTC. This translates into CASSQDIRQGTYNEQFF.

This clonotype was counted only a few times. The J gene is TRBJ1-1, the V gene TRBV5-1; D call uncertain. CDR1 and CDR2 from the germline V gene are SGHRS and YFSETQ. V lost 6 bases to trimming and J lost 3 bases, with 15 bases between them. CDR3 length equals 14 residues. The CDR3 is CASNRAGGYTEAFF. The CDR3 DNA is TGCGCCAGCAACCGCGCGGGTGGTTACACTGAAGCTTTCTTT.

This clonotype was seen at least ten times. The chain is built from TRBV4-3 and TRBJ2-1, with 15 bases matching TRBD2. CDR1 and CDR2 from the germline V gene are LGHNA and YSLEER. The CDR3 contains 15 residues. Losses at the gene ends were 4 bases for V and 7 bases for J; bases not matched to a gene: 2. In DNA form, the CDR3 reads TGCGCCAGCAGCCCAGGGACTAGCGGGAGGAATGAGCAGTTCTTC. Amino acids: CASSPGTSGRNEQFF.

This clonotype showed up just a few times. This chain connects TRBV9 to TRBJ2-2; D may be TRBD2 (7 bases). The CDR3 has 14 amino acids. Germline CDR1 and CDR2: SGDLS and YYNGEE. Trimming took off 6 bases at V and 6 bases at J, with 15 bases between the two ends. CDR3 amino acids: CASNVGGGPGELFF. The CDR3 DNA is TGTGCCAGCAACGTTGGGGGGGGGCCCGGGGAGCTGTTTTTT. The variable domain in full, completed from reference TRBV9 and TRBJ2-2, reads DSGVTQTPKHLITATGQRVTLRCSPRSGDLSVYWYQQSLDQGLQFLIQYYNGEERAKGNILERFSAQQFPDLHSELNLSSLELGDSALYFCASNVGGGPGELFFGEGSRLTVL.

The rearrangement joins TRBV19 to TRBJ1-5; the D gene is possibly TRBD1 (5 bases). Trimming pared 3 bases from V and 4 bases from J, leaving 10 bases between. This CDR3 spans 14 amino acids. CDR1 is LNHDA, CDR2 SQIVND, per germline (reference sequence). CDR3 protein: CASSMGGINQPQHF. The CDR3 DNA sequence: TGTGCCAGTAGTATGGGGGGGATTAATCAGCCCCAGCATTTT.

The table lists this clonotype with a few counts. The chain is built from TRBV6-5 and TRBJ2-5; D might be TRBD1 (6 bases). The germline CDR1 and CDR2 sequences are MNHEY and SVGAGI. The CDR3 covers 13 residues. V lost 4 bases to trimming and J lost 6 bases, with 12 bases between them. The CDR3 protein is CASSFYRAQTQYF. In DNA, the CDR3 is TGTGCCAGCAGTTTTTACAGGGCACAGACCCAGTACTTC.

This clonotype was observed a few times. J is TRBJ1-4 and V is TRBV4-1; the match to TRBD1 covers 10 bases. Looked up from germline, CDR1 is MGHRA and CDR2 is YSYEKL. J lost 4 bases, V lost 1 base, and 15 bases had no gene match. This CDR3 is 20 amino acids long. The CDR3 nucleotides read TGCGCCAGCAGCCAAGTCCCCCTCGGGACAGGGGTTCATAGTAATGAAAAACTGTTTTTT. Translated, it gives CASSQVPLGTGVHSNEKLFF.

This clonotype was seen at least ten times. This chain uses TRBV20-1 with TRBJ1-2; D is unclear. The CDR3 loop spans 12 amino acids. Per germline, CDR1 DFQATT and CDR2 SNEGSKA (reference sequence). Trimming left V 8 bases short and J 4 bases short, with 14 bases between. CDR3 nucleotides: TGCAGTACTCCGTACCAAATCTATGGCTACACCTTC. As protein: CSTPYQIYGYTF.

This clonotype was detected a few times. The chain joins TRBV9 to TRBJ2-1, with 7 bases lining up with TRBD1. The J segment lost 0 bases and the V segment lost 0 bases, leaving 3 bases of the junction unmatched. From germline, CDR1 is SGDLS and CDR2 YYNGEE. The length of the CDR3 is 16 residues. Written as DNA, the CDR3 is TGTGCCAGCAGCGTAGGGCAGGGGGTCTCCTACAATGAGCAGTTCTTC. It translates to CASSVGQGVSYNEQFF.

V is TRBV12-5 and J is TRBJ2-5, with D perhaps assigned TRBD1 or TRBD2 (5 bases each). The CDR3 has 14 amino acids. Trimming took off 8 bases at V and 5 bases at J, with 18 bases between the two ends. The germline gives CDR1 LGHNT, CDR2 FRNRAP. CDR3 in DNA: TGTGCTAGTACGGCCGGCAGGTGGGGGGAGACCCAGTACTTC. This sequence encodes CASTAGRWGETQYF.

This chain joins TRBV12-3 or TRBV12-4 and TRBJ1-5, with D hard to call. The CDR3 consists of 11 residues. Trimming took off 4 bases at V and 9 bases at J, with 7 bases between the two ends. The CDR3 is CASSYSGPQHF. Written as DNA, the CDR3 is TGTGCCAGCAGTTATTCCGGGCCCCAGCATTTT.

There are a few counts of this clonotype. This rearrangement joins TRBV6-1 to TRBJ2-7; perhaps TRBD1 as D (5 bases). The V end lost 2 bases, the J end lost 7 bases, and 18 bases lay between the germline ends. This CDR3 is built from 15 residues. CDR1 and CDR2 (germline): MNHNS, SASEGT. As DNA, the CDR3 is TGTGCCAGCAGTGAACCAGGGTTCGACTCGGGTGAGCAGTACTTC. As protein: CASSEPGFDSGEQYF.

CDR3 sequence: CSARDIGTDTQYF. In DNA form, the CDR3 reads TGCAGTGCTAGAGATATCGGCACAGATACGCAGTATTTT. The V and J genes are TRBV20-1 and TRBJ2-3; D is ambiguous. The V end lost 0 bases, the J end lost 1 base, and 5 bases lay between the germline ends. The germline CDR1 and CDR2 sequences are DFQATT and SNEGSKA (reference sequence). The CDR3 totals 13 residues.

This clonotype was found a few times. The chain is built from TRBV6-5 and TRBJ1-5, with TRBD1 as a possible D gene (6 bases). The V gene's germline CDR1 is MNHEY and CDR2 SVGAGI. This CDR3 has 15 amino acids. The germline V and J ends were trimmed by 6 bases and 0 bases, with 12 bases remaining between them. CDR3 loop: CASRPRTDSNQPQHF. The CDR3 DNA reads as TGTGCCAGCAGGCCGCGGACAGATAGCAATCAGCCCCAGCATTTT.

This clonotype has at least ten counts. The V and J genes are TRBV10-3 and TRBJ2-5, with 8 bases identical to TRBD1. V trimming: 4 bases; J trimming: 2 bases; junction bases outside the gene matches: 9. Germline loops: CDR1 ENHRY, CDR2 SYGVKD. The CDR3 extends over 16 amino acids. The CDR3 coding sequence is TGTGCCATCAGTGGACCGACGGGACAGGAGCAAGAGACCCAGTACTTC. Translating gives CAISGPTGQEQETQYF.